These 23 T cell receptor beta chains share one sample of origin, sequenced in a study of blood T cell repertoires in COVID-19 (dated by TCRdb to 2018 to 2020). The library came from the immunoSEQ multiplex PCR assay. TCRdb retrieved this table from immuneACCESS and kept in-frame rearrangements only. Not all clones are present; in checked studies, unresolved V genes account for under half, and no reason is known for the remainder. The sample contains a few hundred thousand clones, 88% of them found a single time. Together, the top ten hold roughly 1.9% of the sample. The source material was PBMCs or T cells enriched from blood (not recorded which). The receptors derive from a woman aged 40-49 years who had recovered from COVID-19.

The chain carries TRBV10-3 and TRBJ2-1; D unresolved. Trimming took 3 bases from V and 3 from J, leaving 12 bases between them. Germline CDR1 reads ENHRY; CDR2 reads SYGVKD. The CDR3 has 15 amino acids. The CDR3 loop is CAISDGPNRYNEQFF. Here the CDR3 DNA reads TGTGCCATCAGTGATGGGCCGAACCGCTACAATGAGCAGTTCTTC.

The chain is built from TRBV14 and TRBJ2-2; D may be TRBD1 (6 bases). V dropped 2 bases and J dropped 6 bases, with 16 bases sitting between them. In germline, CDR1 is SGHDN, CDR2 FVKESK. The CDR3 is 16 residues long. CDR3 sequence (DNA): TGTGCCAGCAGCCAAATAAGGGGGAAGAAACCCGGGGAGCTGTTTTTT. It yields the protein CASSQIRGKKPGELFF.

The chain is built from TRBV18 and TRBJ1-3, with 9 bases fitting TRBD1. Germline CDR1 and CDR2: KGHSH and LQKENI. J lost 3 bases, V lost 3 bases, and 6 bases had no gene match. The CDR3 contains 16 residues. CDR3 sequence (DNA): TGTGCCAGCTCACCCGGACAGGGGACTTTTGGAAACACCATATATTTT. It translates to CASSPGQGTFGNTIYF.

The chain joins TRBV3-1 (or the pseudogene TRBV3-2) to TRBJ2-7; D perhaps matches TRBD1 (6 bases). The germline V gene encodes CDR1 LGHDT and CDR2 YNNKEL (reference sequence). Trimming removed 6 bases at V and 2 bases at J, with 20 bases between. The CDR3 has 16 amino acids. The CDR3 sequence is CASSPTPGQTTYEQYF. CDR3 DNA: TGTGCCAGCAGTCCTACCCCCGGACAGACTACCTACGAGCAGTACTTC.

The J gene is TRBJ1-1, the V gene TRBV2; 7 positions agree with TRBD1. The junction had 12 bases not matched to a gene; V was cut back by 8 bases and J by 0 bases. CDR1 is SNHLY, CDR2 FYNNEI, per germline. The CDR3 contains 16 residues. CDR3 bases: TGTGCCAGCCTTAAGACAGGGAAGGCCATGAACACTGAAGCTTTCTTT. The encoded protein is CASLKTGKAMNTEAFF.

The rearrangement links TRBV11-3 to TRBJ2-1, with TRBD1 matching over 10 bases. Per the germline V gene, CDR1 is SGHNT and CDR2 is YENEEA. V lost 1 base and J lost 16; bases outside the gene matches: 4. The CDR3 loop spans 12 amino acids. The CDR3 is CASSLGDRGLFF. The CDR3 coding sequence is TGTGCCAGCAGCTTAGGGGACAGGGGTTTATTCTTC.

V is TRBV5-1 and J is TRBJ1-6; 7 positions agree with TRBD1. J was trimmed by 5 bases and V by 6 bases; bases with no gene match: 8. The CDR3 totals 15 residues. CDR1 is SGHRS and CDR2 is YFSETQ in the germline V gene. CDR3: CASTHRGGDNSPLHF. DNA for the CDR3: TGCGCCAGCACCCACAGGGGCGGTGATAATTCACCCCTCCACTTT.

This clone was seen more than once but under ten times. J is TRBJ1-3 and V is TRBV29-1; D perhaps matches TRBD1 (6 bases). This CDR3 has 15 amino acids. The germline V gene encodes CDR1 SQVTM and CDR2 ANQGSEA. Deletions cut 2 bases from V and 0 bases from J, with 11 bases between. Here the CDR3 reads CSVEQGRSSGNTIYF. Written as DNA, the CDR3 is TGCAGCGTTGAACAGGGGCGAAGCTCTGGAAACACCATATATTTT.

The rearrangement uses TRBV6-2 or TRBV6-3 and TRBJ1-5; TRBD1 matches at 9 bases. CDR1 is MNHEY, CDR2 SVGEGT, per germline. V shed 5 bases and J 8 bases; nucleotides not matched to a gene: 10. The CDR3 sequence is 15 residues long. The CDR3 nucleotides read TGTGCCAGCAGTCGAGGACAGGGGATAGCCGAGCCCCAGCATTTT. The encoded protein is CASSRGQGIAEPQHF.

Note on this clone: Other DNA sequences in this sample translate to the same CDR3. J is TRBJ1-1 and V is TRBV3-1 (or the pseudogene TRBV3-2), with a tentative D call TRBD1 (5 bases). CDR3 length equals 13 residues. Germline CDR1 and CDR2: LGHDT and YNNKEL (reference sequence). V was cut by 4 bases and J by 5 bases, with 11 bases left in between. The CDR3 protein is CASSPRRGTEAFF. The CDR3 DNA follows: TGTGCCAGCAGCCCCAGACGGGGGACTGAAGCTTTCTTT.

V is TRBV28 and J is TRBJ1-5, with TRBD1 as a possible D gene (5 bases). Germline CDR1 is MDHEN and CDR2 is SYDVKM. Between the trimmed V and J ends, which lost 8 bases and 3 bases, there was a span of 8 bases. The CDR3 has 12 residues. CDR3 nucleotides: TGTGCCAGCCAGGGTCTCAATCAGCCCCAGCATTTT. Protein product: CASQGLNQPQHF.

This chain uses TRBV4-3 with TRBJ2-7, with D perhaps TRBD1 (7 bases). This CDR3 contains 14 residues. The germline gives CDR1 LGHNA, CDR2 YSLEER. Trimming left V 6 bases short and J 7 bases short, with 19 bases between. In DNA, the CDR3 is TGCGCCAGCAGGCGGGACAGTCTCTTTGGGGAGCAGTACTTC. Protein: CASRRDSLFGEQYF.

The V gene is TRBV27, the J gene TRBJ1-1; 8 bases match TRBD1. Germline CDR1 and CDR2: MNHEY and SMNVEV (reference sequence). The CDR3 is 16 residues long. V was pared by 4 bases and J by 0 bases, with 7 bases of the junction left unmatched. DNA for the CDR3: TGTGCCAGCAGTTCCCGACAGGGGAGTATGAACACTGAAGCTTTCTTT. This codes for CASSSRQGSMNTEAFF.

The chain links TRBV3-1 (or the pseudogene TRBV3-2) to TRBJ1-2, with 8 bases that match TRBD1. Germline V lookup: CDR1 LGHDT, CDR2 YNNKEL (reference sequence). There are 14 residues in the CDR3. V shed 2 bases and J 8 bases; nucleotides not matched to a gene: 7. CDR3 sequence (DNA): TGTGCCAGCAGCCAATTTGGACAGGGCCTAGGCTACACCTTC. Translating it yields CASSQFGQGLGYTF.

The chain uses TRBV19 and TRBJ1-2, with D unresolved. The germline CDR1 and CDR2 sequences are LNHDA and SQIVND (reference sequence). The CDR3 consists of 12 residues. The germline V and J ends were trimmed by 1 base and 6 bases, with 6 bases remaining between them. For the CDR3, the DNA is TGTGCCAGTAGTATAGGAAGCAATGGCTACACCTTC. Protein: CASSIGSNGYTF.

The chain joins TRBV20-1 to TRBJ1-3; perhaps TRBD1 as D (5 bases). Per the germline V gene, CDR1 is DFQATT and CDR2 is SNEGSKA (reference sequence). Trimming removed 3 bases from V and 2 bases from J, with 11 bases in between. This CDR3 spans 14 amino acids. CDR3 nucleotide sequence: TGCAGTGCTAGTAGAGCAGGGACTGGAAACACCATATATTTT. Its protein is CSASRAGTGNTIYF.

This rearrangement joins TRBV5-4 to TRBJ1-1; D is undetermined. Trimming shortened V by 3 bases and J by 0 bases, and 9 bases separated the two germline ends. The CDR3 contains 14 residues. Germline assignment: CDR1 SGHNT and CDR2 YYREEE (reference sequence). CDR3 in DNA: TGTGCCAGCAGCTGGAACACAGTGAACACTGAAGCTTTCTTT. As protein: CASSWNTVNTEAFF.

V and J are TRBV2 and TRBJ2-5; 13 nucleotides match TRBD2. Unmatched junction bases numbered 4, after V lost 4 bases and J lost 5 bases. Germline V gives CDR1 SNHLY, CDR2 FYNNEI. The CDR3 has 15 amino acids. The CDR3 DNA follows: TGTGCCAGCAGTGGAGGGACTAGCGGGATGGAGACCCAGTACTTC. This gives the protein CASSGGTSGMETQYF.

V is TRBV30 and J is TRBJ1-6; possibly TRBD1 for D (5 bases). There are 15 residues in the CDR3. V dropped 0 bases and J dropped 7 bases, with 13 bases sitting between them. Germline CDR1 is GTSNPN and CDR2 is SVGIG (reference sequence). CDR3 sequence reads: CAWSVFRVQNSPLHF. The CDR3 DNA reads TGTGCCTGGAGTGTATTCAGGGTACAAAATTCACCCCTCCACTTT. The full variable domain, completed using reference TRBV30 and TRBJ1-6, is SQTIHQWPATLVQPVGSPLSLECTVEGTSNPNLYWYRQAAGRGLQLLFYSVGIGQISSEVPQNLSASRPQDRQFILSSKKLLLSDSGFYLCAWSVFRVQNSPLHFGNGTRLTVT.

DNA for the CDR3: TGTGCCAGCAGCGTAAGGGCTAGCGGGAGCGGAGAGCAGTACTTC. Protein product: CASSVRASGSGEQYF. The J gene is TRBJ2-7, the V gene TRBV9, with 10 bases matching TRBD2. Germline V lookup: CDR1 SGDLS, CDR2 YYNGEE. The ends lost 1 base at V and 7 bases at J; junction bases unmatched: 8. The CDR3 consists of 15 residues.

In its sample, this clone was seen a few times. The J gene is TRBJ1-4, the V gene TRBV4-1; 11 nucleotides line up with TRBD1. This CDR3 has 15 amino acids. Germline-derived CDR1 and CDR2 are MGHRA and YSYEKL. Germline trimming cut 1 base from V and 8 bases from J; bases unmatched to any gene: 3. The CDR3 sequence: CASSQGTGGGEKLFF. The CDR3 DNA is TGCGCCAGCAGCCAAGGGACAGGGGGCGGGGAAAAACTGTTTTTT.

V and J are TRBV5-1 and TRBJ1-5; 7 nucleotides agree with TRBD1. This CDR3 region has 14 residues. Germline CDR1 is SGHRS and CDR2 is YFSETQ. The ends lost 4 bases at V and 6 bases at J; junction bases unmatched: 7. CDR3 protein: CASSASTGRQPQHF. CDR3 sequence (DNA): TGCGCCAGCAGCGCTTCGACAGGGCGTCAGCCCCAGCATTTT.

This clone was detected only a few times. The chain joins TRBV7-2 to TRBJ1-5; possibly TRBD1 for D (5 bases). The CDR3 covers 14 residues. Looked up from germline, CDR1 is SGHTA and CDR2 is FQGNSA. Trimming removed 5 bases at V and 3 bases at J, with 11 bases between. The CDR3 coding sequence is TGTGCCAGCAGCCCCCGGGGGGTCAATCAGCCCCAGCATTTT. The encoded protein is CASSPRGVNQPQHF.